These T cell receptor beta chains were read from a single sample in a study of shared clonotypes between healthy human individuals. Sequencing was performed with immunoSEQ multiplex PCR; in TCRdb, only in-frame clones are kept and a portion is missing. The sample has 500,000 to 700,000 clones, 95% seen once. Sample: naive CD8+ T cells sorted from blood. The receptors were gathered from a woman aged 25 to 45 in good health. CDR3s leave out the opening cysteine and the closing phenylalanine or tryptophan. The size entry is marked missing in some rows and otherwise reads once, few, many or a size class.

clone_size j_call v_call cdr3_aa
. . TRBV5-6 ASSLAGREYEQY
. TRBJ1-4 TRBV29-1 SATGISTNEKLF
. TRBJ1-4 TRBV7-9 ASSGTAEKLF
. TRBJ2-7 TRBV6-6 ASSPGLGYEQY
. TRBJ1-1 TRBV4-1 ASSYGEGSQAEAF
once TRBJ2-3 TRBV7-2 ASSPLWSGNRKTDTQY
. TRBJ2-7 TRBV5-1 ASSYERDSWGYEQY
. TRBJ1-5 TRBV5-8 ASSIDTFNQPQH
. TRBJ2-7 TRBV9 ASSDGPRRSSYEQY
. TRBJ2-7 TRBV5-1 ASSSQGSGYEQY
. TRBJ2-1 TRBV5-4 ASSLSQRALTYNEQF
. TRBJ2-1 TRBV14 ASSQDRTLIDEQF
. TRBJ2-3 TRBV6-5 ASSGDRSTDTQY
once TRBJ2-1 TRBV11-2 ASSEGLLNEQF
. TRBJ1-1 TRBV5-8 ASSLSAGGTEAF
. TRBJ2-3 TRBV29-1 SVERRTTDTQY
few TRBJ1-2 TRBV28 ASSLSYGYT
. TRBJ2-4 TRBV28 ASSPRPDIQY
. TRBJ1-5 TRBV28 ASSLLTGARYSNQPQH
. TRBJ2-2 TRBV18 ASSPWDRLNTGELF
once TRBJ1-2 TRBV27 ASSLGITNYGYT
. TRBJ1-2 TRBV6-1 ASRSYYGYT
. TRBJ2-7 TRBV2 ASIAPSRFVYEQY
. TRBJ2-7 TRBV11-2 ASSLDLDSRAYEQY
. TRBJ2-7 TRBV5-6 ASSGGANEQY
. TRBJ2-7 TRBV5-6 ASSRGQFQPTYEQY
. TRBJ2-7 TRBV10-2 ASSESGVTYEQY
once TRBJ2-3 TRBV30 AWSVLDLTDTQY
. TRBJ1-2 TRBV28 ASSGQENTNYGYT
. TRBJ1-3 TRBV28 ASTLRGEGNTIY
. TRBJ2-7 TRBV11-3 ASSLDPRRLEAGYEQY
few TRBJ2-7 TRBV7-9 ASSWSPSYEQY
once TRBJ2-1 TRBV2 ASSGKGSYNEQF
. TRBJ1-2 TRBV19 ASSGDSFNYGYT
. TRBJ1-1 TRBV5-6 ASSSLQGRVEAF
. TRBJ2-1 TRBV4-2 ASSQEATSGTYYNEQF
. TRBJ2-7 TRBV30 AWSFSGSGYYEQY
. TRBJ1-2 TRBV5-1 ASSLPTGHYGYT
. TRBJ1-5 TRBV27 ASSLYMWDQPQH
few TRBJ2-4 TRBV15 ATSRQSKNIQY